These T cell receptor beta chains were read from a single sample in a study of molecular identifiers for immune sequencing clone quantification. TCRdb re-analysed the PCR reads in MiXCR, keeping a single row per CDR3 protein. The sample shows around 460,000 distinct CDR3 sequences, over 20% of them seen only once. The sequenced sample was naive CD8+ T cells from blood, with Jurkat cell RNA spiked in. These receptors came from a human donor in good health. Some libraries in this study had Jurkat cell RNA spiked in. Both conserved end residues are part of each CDR3. D genes are given only for firm matches. The listing skips clone size in some rows; elsewhere it reads once, few, many or a size class.

abundance,j_gene,v_gene,d_gene,CDR3nt,CDR3aa
many,TRBJ2-7,TRBV4-1,TRBD2,TGCGCCAGCAGCGGAAGTAGCGGGGTAGCCTACGAGCAGTACTTC,CASSGSSGVAYEQYF
few,TRBJ1-1,TRBV12-3/TRBV12-4,TRBD1,TGTGCCAGCAGGGGACAGGGGGTTACTGAAGCTTTCTTT,CASRGQGVTEAFF
NA,TRBJ2-7,TRBV24-1,NA,TGTGCCACCAGTGAGTCCAGGGGACCCTACGAGCAGTACTTC,CATSESRGPYEQYF
few,TRBJ2-1,TRBV19,TRBD1,TGTGCCAGTAGTATAGCTTCCGGGACAGGGTACAATGAGCAGTTCTTC,CASSIASGTGYNEQFF
few,TRBJ1-1,TRBV19,NA,TGTGCCAGTAGTATTATTAGGGAAGGAGCTGAAGCTTTCTTT,CASSIIREGAEAFF
few,TRBJ1-1,TRBV19,NA,TGTGCCAGTTTACGGGAGGGGGAGATGAACACTGAAGCTTTCTTT,CASLREGEMNTEAFF
many,TRBJ2-1,TRBV7-9,TRBD1,TGTGCCAGCAGCTTAGTTTCAGGGGGCGGTGAGCAGTTCTTC,CASSLVSGGGEQFF
NA,TRBJ2-5,TRBV4-3,TRBD1,TGCGCCAGCAGCCAAGATCAGGGGGAAGAAGAGACCCAGTACTTC,CASSQDQGEEETQYF
many,TRBJ2-3,TRBV7-9,NA,TGTGCCAGCAGCCCAGCTACCGGTCTAAACACAGATACGCAGTATTTT,CASSPATGLNTDTQYF
NA,TRBJ2-7,TRBV7-2,NA,TGTGCCAGCAGCCGGCCGAGACTAGTCTACGAGCAGTACTTC,CASSRPRLVYEQYF
many,TRBJ2-7,TRBV7-9,TRBD2,TGTGCCAGCAGCCGAGGGACTAGCTACGAGCAGTACTTC,CASSRGTSYEQYF
NA,TRBJ2-1,TRBV9,NA,TGTGCCAGCAGCGTGGGGGTAGCGGCCTACAATGAGCAGTTCTTC,CASSVGVAAYNEQFF
NA,TRBJ1-1,TRBV20-1,NA,TGCAGTGCTAGAGACGCACCGAACACTGAAGCTTTCTTT,CSARDAPNTEAFF
many,TRBJ2-7,TRBV4-1,TRBD1,TGCGCCAGCAGCCCCCCCGGGACAGCCTACTACGAGCAGTACTTC,CASSPPGTAYYEQYF
few,TRBJ1-1,TRBV7-9,NA,TGTGCCAGCAGCTCTACACAAACAGTGAACACTGAAGCTTTCTTT,CASSSTQTVNTEAFF